What follows describes a single T cell receptor (beta chain). Method: immunoSEQ multiplex PCR; TCRdb's copy keeps in-frame clones and lacks some. The top ten hold approximately 3% of the sample, which has 20,000 to 30,000 clones, more than 60% seen once. The record originates from a study of T cell clones after liver transplantation. Per germline, CDR1 SGHVS and CDR2 FNYEAQ. The CDR3 contains 16 residues. The V gene lost 5 bases and the J gene lost 4 bases, with 18 bases spanning the gap. The clonotype originates from a human donor who received a liver transplant. The chain carries TRBV7-6 and TRBJ2-1, with D perhaps matching TRBD2 (5 bases). The input for sequencing was CD4+ T cells from blood, taken before liver transplant. CDR3 coding DNA: TGTGCCAGCAGCCAGTTGTCGGGGTCGCGGTACAATGAGCAGTTCTTC. It yields the protein CASSQLSGSRYNEQFF.